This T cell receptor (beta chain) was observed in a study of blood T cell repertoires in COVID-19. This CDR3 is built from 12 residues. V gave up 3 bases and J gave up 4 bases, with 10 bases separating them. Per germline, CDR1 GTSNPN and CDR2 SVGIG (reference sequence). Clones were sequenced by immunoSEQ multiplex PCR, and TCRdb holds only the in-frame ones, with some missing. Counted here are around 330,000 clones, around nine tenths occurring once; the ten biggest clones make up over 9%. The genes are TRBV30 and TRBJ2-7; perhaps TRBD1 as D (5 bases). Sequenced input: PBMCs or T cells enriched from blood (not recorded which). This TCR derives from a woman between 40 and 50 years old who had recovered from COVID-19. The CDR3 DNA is TGTGCCTGGAGAGGCGACAGATACGAGCAGTACTTC. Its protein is CAWRGDRYEQYF.